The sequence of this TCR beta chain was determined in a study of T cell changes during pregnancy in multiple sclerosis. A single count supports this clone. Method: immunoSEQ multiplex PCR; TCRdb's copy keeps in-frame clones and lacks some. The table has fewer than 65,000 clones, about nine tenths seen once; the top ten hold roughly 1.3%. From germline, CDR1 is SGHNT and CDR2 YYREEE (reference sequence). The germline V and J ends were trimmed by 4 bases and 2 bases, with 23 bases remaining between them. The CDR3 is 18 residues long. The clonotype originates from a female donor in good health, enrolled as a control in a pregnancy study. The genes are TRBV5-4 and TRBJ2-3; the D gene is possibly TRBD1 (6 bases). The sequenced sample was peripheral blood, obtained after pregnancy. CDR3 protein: CASSAVLGRDKATDTQYF. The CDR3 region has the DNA TGTGCCAGCAGCGCGGTGTTGGGCCGGGACAAGGCCACAGATACGCAGTATTTT.